A selection of T cell receptor beta chains follows, all from one sample in a study of blood T cell repertoires in COVID-19. Sequenced by immunoSEQ multiplex PCR; TCRdb stores in-frame clones only, minus some. This sample yields some 290,000 clones, of which over 85% are seen a single time; around 10% belongs to the top ten. Specimen: peripheral blood. The receptors come from a woman aged 30 to 39 with COVID-19, enrolled during active disease. Each CDR3 is given with its conserved first and last residue. D genes are given only for firm matches. The listing skips clone size in some rows; elsewhere it reads once, few, many or a size class.

j_call clone_size v_call d_call cdr3_nt cdr3_aa
TRBJ1-1 few TRBV5-6 . TGTGCCAGCAGCTCACCCGGGACACAGAACACTGAAGCTTTCTTT CASSSPGTQNTEAFF
TRBJ2-7 . TRBV5-4 . TGTGCCAGCAGCTTGTCTGGGGCCTCCTACGAGCAGTACTTC CASSLSGASYEQYF
TRBJ1-2 . TRBV6-5 TRBD1 TGTGCCAGCAACGGACAGGGCGTGTATGGCTACACCTTC CASNGQGVYGYTF
TRBJ1-1 once TRBV5-1 . TGCGCCAGCAGCTTGGGTCAGGGGCATACTGAAGCTTTCTTT CASSLGQGHTEAFF
TRBJ1-4 . TRBV7-9 TRBD1 TGTGCCATCATTCATCCGGGACAGGGATATGAAAAACTGTTTTTT CAIIHPGQGYEKLFF
TRBJ2-7 . TRBV15 TRBD2 TGTGCCACCAGCCGACATCGGGGGGAGAACTACGAGCAGTACTTC CATSRHRGENYEQYF
TRBJ1-2 . TRBV7-9 TRBD1 TGTGCCAGCAGATCGGGACAGGGGAATGGCTACACCTTC CASRSGQGNGYTF
TRBJ2-5 few TRBV5-1 TRBD1 TGCGCCAGCAGTTTCTCGCAGGGGGCTCAAGAGACCCAGTACTTC CASSFSQGAQETQYF
TRBJ2-7 . TRBV28 TRBD1 TGTGCCAGCACTCCCGGGACAGGGTTCGTAGTCGAGCAGTACTTC CASTPGTGFVVEQYF
TRBJ2-2 . TRBV11-2 . TGTGCCAGCGATCTAGGGGGAGTCGGGGAGCTGTTTTTT CASDLGGVGELFF
TRBJ1-3 few TRBV6-1 . TGTGCCAGCAGTGACGGGGTTTCTGGAAACACCATATATTTT CASSDGVSGNTIYF
TRBJ1-5 once TRBV16 . TGTGCCAGCAGCCTAATCGGGGGGGCGGGAAATCAGCCCCAGCATTTT CASSLIGGAGNQPQHF
TRBJ2-7 . TRBV7-2 . TGTGCCAGCAGGTATCAGGGTACCTACGAGCAGTACTTC CASRYQGTYEQYF
TRBJ1-1 . TRBV2 TRBD1 TGTGCCAGCATTACGGGGACAGGGACGCCTTTCTTT CASITGTGTPFF
TRBJ1-1 . TRBV5-8 TRBD1 TGTGCCAGCAGCCCAGGGGGGAACACTGAAGCTTTCTTT CASSPGGNTEAFF
TRBJ1-1 . TRBV10-1 . TGCGCCAGCAGTGAGTGGTCCGGGGGGACTACTGAAGCTTTCTTT CASSEWSGGTTEAFF
TRBJ2-3 . TRBV19 . TGTGCCAGTAGTATACAGGCGAGCACAGATACGCAGTATTTT CASSIQASTDTQYF
TRBJ2-5 once TRBV19 . TGTGCCAGTAGTCCGCCCTTTCCATCAGGGATAGAGACCCAGTACTTC CASSPPFPSGIETQYF
TRBJ2-1 . TRBV7-6 TRBD2 TGTGCCAGCACCATTAGCGGGGGGTCCTACAATGAGCAGTTCTTC CASTISGGSYNEQFF
TRBJ2-3 . TRBV21-1 . TGTGCCAGCAGCAAAGCGGGGACTAGCTCAACCTGCACAGATACGCAGTATTTT CASSKAGTSSTCTDTQYF